This T cell receptor beta chain was observed in a study of Graves' ophthalmopathy and Graves' hyperthyroidism. Study-level background: Peripheral blood (taken before any treatment) was collected at initial diagnosis.

RNA transcripts served as template for amplifying TCR beta CDR3 sequences. RT-PCR with HTBI primers came first, then second-round multiplex PCR. TCRdb reprocessed the multiplex PCR reads via MiXCR and lists one record per CDR3 protein. Among hundreds of thousands of distinct CDR3 sequences, roughly 20% were seen once, and the ten largest hold 2.5% to 3.5%. Note on this clonotype: Its antigen is currently unknown.

Germline V gene sequence: CDR1 SGHAT, CDR2 FQNNGV. V trimming: 4 bases; J trimming: 2 bases; junction bases outside the gene matches: 7. This CDR3 has 16 residues. Diagnoses were established from clinical symptoms, serum thyroxine, TRAb, thyroid ultrasound and orbital computed tomography. Points from the study as a whole: The 13-signature model separated ophthalmopathy from stable hyperthyroidism at 85% to 90% sensitivity and about 80% specificity. Most thyroid-expanded clonotypes exceeding 0.001 frequency were also found in blood.

The sequence was obtained from a woman younger than 30 with stable Graves' hyperthyroidism. The chain combines TRBV11-2 with TRBJ1-2, with TRBD1 matching over 10 bases. The sequenced sample consisted of peripheral blood. The CDR3 spells CASSSPRDRGNYGYTF. The CDR3 region has the DNA TGTGCCAGCAGCTCCCCCCGGGACAGGGGCAACTATGGCTACACCTTC.